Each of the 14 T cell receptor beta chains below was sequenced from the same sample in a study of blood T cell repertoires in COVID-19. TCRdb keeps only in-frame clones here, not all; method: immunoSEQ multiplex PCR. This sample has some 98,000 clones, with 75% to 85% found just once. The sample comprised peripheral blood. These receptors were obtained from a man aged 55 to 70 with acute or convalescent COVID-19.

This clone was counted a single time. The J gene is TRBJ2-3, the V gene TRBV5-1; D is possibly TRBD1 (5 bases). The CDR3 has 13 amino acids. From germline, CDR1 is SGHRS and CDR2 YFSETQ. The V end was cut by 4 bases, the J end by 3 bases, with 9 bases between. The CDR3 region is CASSLSGTDTQYF. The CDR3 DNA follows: TGCGCCAGCAGCCTATCAGGGACAGATACGCAGTATTTT. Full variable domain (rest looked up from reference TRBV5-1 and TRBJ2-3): KAGVTQTPRYLIKTRGQQVTLSCSPISGHRSVSWYQQTPGQGLQFLFEYFSETQRNKGNFPGRFSGRQFSNSRSEMNVSTLELGDSALYLCASSLSGTDTQYFGPGTRLTVL.

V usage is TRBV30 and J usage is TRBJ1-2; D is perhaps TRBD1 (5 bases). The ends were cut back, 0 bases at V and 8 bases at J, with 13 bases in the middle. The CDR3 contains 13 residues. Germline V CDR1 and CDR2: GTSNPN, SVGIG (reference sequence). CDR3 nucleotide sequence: TGTGCCTGGAGTGTGAGGCCGGGGGGAGGCTACACCTTC. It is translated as CAWSVRPGGGYTF. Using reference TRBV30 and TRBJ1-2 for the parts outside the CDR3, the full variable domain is SQTIHQWPATLVQPVGSPLSLECTVEGTSNPNLYWYRQAAGRGLQLLFYSVGIGQISSEVPQNLSASRPQDRQFILSSKKLLLSDSGFYLCAWSVRPGGGYTFGSGTRLTVV.

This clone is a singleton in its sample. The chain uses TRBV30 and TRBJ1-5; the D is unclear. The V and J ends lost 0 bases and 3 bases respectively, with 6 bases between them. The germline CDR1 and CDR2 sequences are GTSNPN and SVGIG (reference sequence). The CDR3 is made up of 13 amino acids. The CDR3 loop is CAWSVEDNQPQHF. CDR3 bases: TGTGCCTGGAGTGTAGAGGACAATCAGCCCCAGCATTTT.

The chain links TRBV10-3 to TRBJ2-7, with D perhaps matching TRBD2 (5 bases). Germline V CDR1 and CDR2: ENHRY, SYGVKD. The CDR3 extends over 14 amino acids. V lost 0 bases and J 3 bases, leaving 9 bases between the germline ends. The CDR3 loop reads CAISESAGVYEQYV. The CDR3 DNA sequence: TGTGCCATCAGTGAGTCGGCCGGGGTCTACGAGCAGTACGTC.

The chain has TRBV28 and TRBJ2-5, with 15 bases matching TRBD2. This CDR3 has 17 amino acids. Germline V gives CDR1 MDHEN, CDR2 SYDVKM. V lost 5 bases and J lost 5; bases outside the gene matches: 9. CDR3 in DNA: TGTGCCAGCAGTGCTGGGACTAGCGGGGGGAGGACGGAGACCCAGTACTTC. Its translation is CASSAGTSGGRTETQYF. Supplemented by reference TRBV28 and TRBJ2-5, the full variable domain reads DVKVTQSSRYLVKRTGEKVFLECVQDMDHENMFWYRQDPGLGLRLIYFSYDVKMKEKGDIPEGYSVSREKKERFSLILESASTNQTSMYLCASSAGTSGGRTETQYFGPGTRLLVL.

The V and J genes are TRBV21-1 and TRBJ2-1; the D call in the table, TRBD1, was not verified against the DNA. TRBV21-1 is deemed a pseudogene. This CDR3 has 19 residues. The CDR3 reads CASSKEEQGAQLEYNEQFF. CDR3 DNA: TGTGCCAGCAGCAAAGAGGAACAGGGGGCCCAGCTAGAGTACAATGAGCAGTTCTTC.

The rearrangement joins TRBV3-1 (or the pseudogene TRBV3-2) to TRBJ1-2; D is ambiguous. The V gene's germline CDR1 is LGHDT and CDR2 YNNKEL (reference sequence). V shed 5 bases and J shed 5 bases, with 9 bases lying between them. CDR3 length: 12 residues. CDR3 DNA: TGTGCCAGCAGCGATAACACGTATGGCTACACCTTC. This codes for CASSDNTYGYTF.

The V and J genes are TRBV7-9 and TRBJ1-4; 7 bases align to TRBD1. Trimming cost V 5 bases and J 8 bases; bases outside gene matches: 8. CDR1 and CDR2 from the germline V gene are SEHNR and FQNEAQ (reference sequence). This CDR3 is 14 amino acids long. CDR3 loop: CASSPEGAREKLFF. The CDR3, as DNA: TGTGCCAGCAGCCCAGAGGGGGCGCGAGAAAAACTGTTTTTT.

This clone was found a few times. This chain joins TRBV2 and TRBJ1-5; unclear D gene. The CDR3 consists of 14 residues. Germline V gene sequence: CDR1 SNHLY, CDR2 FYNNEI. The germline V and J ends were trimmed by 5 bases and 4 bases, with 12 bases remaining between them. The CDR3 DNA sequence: TGTGCCAGCAGTATTAAGGGAGCAAATCAGCCCCAGCATTTT. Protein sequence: CASSIKGANQPQHF.

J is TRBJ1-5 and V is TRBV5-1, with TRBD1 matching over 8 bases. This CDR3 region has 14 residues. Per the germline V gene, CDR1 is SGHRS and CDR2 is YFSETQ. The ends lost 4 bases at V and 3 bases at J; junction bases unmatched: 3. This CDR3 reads CASSQTGDNQPQHF. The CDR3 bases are TGCGCCAGCAGCCAGACAGGGGACAATCAGCCCCAGCATTTT.

In DNA form, the CDR3 reads TGTGCCAGCAGAGCCGGGACTCCTTCTGGTGGCTACACCTTC. Its translation: CASRAGTPSGGYTF. The chain combines TRBV27 with TRBJ1-2, with a tentative D call TRBD1 (5 bases). Germline V gene sequence: CDR1 MNHEY, CDR2 SMNVEV (reference sequence). The CDR3 is made up of 14 amino acids. The V end was cut by 6 bases, the J end by 7 bases, with 18 bases between.

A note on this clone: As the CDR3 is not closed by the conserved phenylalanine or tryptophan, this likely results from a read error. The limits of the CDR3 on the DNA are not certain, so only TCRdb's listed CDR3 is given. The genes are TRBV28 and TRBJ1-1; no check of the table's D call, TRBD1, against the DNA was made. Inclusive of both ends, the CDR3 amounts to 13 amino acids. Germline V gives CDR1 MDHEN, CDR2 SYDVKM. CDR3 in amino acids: CASSHDIGQGELL.

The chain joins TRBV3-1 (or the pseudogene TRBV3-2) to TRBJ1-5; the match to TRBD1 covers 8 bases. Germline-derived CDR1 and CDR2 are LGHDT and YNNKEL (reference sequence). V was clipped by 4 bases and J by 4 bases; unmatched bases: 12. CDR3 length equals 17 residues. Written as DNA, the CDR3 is TGTGCCAGCAGCCGGGGCAGGGGGCGCGAAATTAATCAGCCCCAGCATTTT. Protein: CASSRGRGREINQPQHF.

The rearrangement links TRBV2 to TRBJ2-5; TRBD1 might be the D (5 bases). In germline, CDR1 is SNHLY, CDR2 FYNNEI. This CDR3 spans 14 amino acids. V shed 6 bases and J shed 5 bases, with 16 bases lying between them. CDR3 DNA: TGTGCCAGCAGCCGACAGCGTCTGGGGGAGACCCAGTACTTC. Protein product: CASSRQRLGETQYF.